This TCR beta chain came from a study of PD-L1 blockade in urothelial cancer. Study summary: T cells were recovered from blood samples at a median of around 140,000.

Germline V gene lookup returns CDR1 SGHTA and CDR2 FQGTGA. The CDR3 sequence is 16 residues long. Assay: immunoSEQ multiplex PCR; the TCRdb copy retains only in-frame clones and omits some. The sample holds some 40,000 clones, 90% seen once. Anywhere from 1 to 8 samples came from each patient, spanning pretreatment and on-treatment. Findings and limits, study-wide: Enhanced expansion of tumor-associated blood clones at 3 weeks characterized durable-benefit patients.

To note about this clone: The antigen is undetermined.

The specimen was PBMCs, collected around atezolizumab (anti-PD-L1) treatment. The TCR sequence derives from a man between 70 and 80 years old with urothelial cancer. The chain uses TRBV7-3 and TRBJ2-5; 15 bases are a match to TRBD2. CDR3 sequence reads: CARRTSGRAGGETQYF. For the CDR3, the DNA is TGTGCTCGAAGGACTAGCGGGAGGGCCGGAGGAGAGACCCAGTACTTC.